Described below is a single TCR beta chain sequence and its context. The antigen is not known. The data belong to a study of sequential checkpoint blockade in melanoma. Study summary: TCRβ was sequenced from DNA of 91 pretreatment tumors.

Looked up from germline, CDR1 is LNHDA and CDR2 is SQIVND (reference sequence). With 6 bases removed from V and 7 bases from J, the gap between germline ends came to 16 bases. The CDR3 has 14 residues. Treatment: randomized to nivolumab then ipilimumab (arm A) or the reverse (arm B). Study results and limitations: In arm A, pretreatment tumor clonality was associated with response.

The method was immunoSEQ multiplex PCR; TCRdb's version includes in-frame clones alone and lacks a portion of them. The repertoire has about 1,000 clones, more than 20% of them found once; the top ten carry roughly 9.4%. The V gene is TRBV19, the J gene TRBJ2-1, with D perhaps TRBD2 (6 bases). The receptor's source is a human donor with melanoma. The sequencing here drew on tumor tissue (inferred from file names), taken from a patient given nivolumab and ipilimumab in sequence. CDR3 in amino acids: CASRWGLGSNEQFF. The CDR3 DNA reads TGTGCCAGTAGATGGGGACTCGGCTCTAATGAGCAGTTCTTC. The full variable domain, in which reference TRBV19 and TRBJ2-1 provide the parts outside the CDR3, is DGGITQSPKYLFRKEGQNVTLSCEQNLNHDAMYWYRQDPGQGLRLIYYSQIVNDFQKGDIAEGYSVSREKKESFPLTVTSAQKNPTAFYLCASRWGLGSNEQFFGPGTRLTVL.